This T cell receptor (beta chain) stems from a study of blood T cells in healthy people across ages. The study, taken as a whole, reports: It was held that the diversity estimates obtained from one million T cells were underestimates. Unsorted PBMCs blocked a conclusive comparison of naive and antigen-experienced cells.

A second PCR of about 7 to 12 cycles used a sample-barcoded 5' primer and a J-beta primer mix. A single record per CDR3 protein comes from TCRdb applying MiXCR to the 5' RACE reads. The repertoire holds 1 million or so distinct CDR3 sequences, with 35% to 50% as singletons. Per germline, CDR1 MGHDK and CDR2 SYGVNS. Between the trimmed V and J ends, which lost 3 bases and 0 bases, there was a span of 10 bases. This CDR3 has 15 amino acids. About this clonotype itself: The antigen is unknown.

Sequencing was performed on blood. The chain carries TRBV25-1 and TRBJ2-3; a possible D gene is TRBD1 (6 bases). This TCR derives from a woman between 55 and 75 years old in good health. The CDR3 reads CASSDITGSTDTQYF. The DNA of the CDR3 is TGTGCCAGCAGTGATATCACAGGGAGCACAGATACGCAGTATTTT.